The 32 T cell receptor beta chains listed next were all sequenced from one sample in a study of T-cell reconstitution after alpha-beta-depleted transplantation in children. Molecular barcoding with unique molecular identifiers was used for the TCRbeta library. From the PCR reads, TCRdb called clonotypes with MiXCR, one entry per CDR3 protein. The table records hundreds of thousands of distinct CDR3 sequences, around 13% of them present only once. Sequencing was performed on PBMCs, mostly from graft donor cells, taken 360 days after TCRalphabeta/CD19-depleted stem cell transplant. Receptor source: a male patient younger than 18 who had a stem cell transplant for acute myeloid leukemia, so the T cells may come from the graft donor.

The rearrangement links TRBV6-5 to TRBJ2-3; 7 bases map to TRBD2. The germline V gene has CDR1 MNHEY and CDR2 SVGAGI. The CDR3 totals 16 residues. Losses at the gene ends were 0 bases for V and 3 bases for J; bases not matched to a gene: 6. In DNA form, the CDR3 reads TGTGCCAGCAGTTACTCAGGCCTAGCGGTGACAGATACGCAGTATTTT. It codes for CASSYSGLAVTDTQYF.

This clonotype was detected only a few times. The rearrangement uses TRBV5-1 and TRBJ2-7, with a tentative D call TRBD1 (6 bases). CDR1 SGHRS and CDR2 YFSETQ come from the germline V gene. V was trimmed by 4 bases and J by 7 bases, leaving 21 bases between them. The CDR3 consists of 15 residues. CDR3 in amino acids: CASSPIQGPPREQYF. The CDR3, as DNA: TGCGCCAGCAGCCCGATACAGGGCCCTCCTCGGGAGCAGTACTTC.

The chain links TRBV6-1 to TRBJ2-5, with a weak D call TRBD2 (5 bases). Germline-derived CDR1 and CDR2 are MNHNS and SASEGT. V lost 6 bases to trimming and J lost 5 bases, with 16 bases between them. The CDR3 is 14 amino acids. CDR3 coding DNA: TGTGCCAGCAGAGCGACGTTCAGGAGGGAGACCCAGTACTTC. This encodes CASRATFRRETQYF.

This clonotype was seen many times. This chain uses TRBV12-3 or TRBV12-4 with TRBJ2-7, with D possibly matching TRBD1 (5 bases). This CDR3 contains 14 residues. The ends were cut back, 3 bases at V and 9 bases at J, with 18 bases in the middle. CDR3 region: CASSFWGRDAWQYF. CDR3 DNA: TGTGCCAGCAGTTTCTGGGGCAGGGATGCTTGGCAGTACTTC.

This clonotype was observed a handful of times. The chain's CDR3 is CASSLWTSGVDTQYF. CDR3 nucleotide sequence: TGTGCCAGCAGCTTGTGGACTAGCGGGGTAGATACGCAGTATTTT. The V call is TRBV7-8, the J call TRBJ2-3; 12 bases match TRBD2. Trimming cost V 3 bases and J 5 bases; bases outside gene matches: 3. From germline, CDR1 is SGHVS and CDR2 FQNEAQ. The CDR3 totals 15 residues. The full variable domain, rest sourced from reference TRBV7-8 and TRBJ2-3, is GAGVSQSPRYKVAKRGQDVALRCDPISGHVSLFWYQQALGQGPEFLTYFQNEAQLDKSGLPSDRFFAERPEGSVSTLKIQRTQQEDSAVYLCASSLWTSGVDTQYFGPGTRLTVL.

This clonotype was observed at least ten times. V and J are TRBV5-1 and TRBJ2-5, with 7 bases lining up with TRBD2. Losses at the gene ends were 0 bases for V and 1 base for J; bases not matched to a gene: 6. Germline lookup yields CDR1 SGHRS and CDR2 YFSETQ. There are 16 residues in the CDR3. The CDR3 sequence is CASSLDLAVFQETQYF. Here the CDR3 DNA reads TGCGCCAGCAGCTTGGATCTAGCGGTCTTCCAAGAGACCCAGTACTTC.

The chain employs TRBV7-3 and TRBJ2-3; D unclear. V was pared by 5 bases and J by 4 bases, with 16 bases between. The CDR3 is 15 amino acids. From germline, CDR1 is SGHTA and CDR2 FQGTGA. CDR3 in amino acids: CASSQPSGPADTQYF. CDR3 coding DNA: TGTGCCAGCAGCCAACCGTCTGGACCGGCAGATACGCAGTATTTT.

This clonotype occurred a few times. The DNA of the CDR3 is TGCGCCAGCAAGGAGCGGACCTACCAAGAGACCCAGTACTTC. Its protein product is CASKERTYQETQYF. The chain is built from TRBV5-1 and TRBJ2-5; the D gene is possibly TRBD2 (5 bases). Trimming removed 6 bases at V and 0 bases at J, with 12 bases between. Germline assignment: CDR1 SGHRS and CDR2 YFSETQ. This CDR3 is built from 14 residues.

At least ten counts were recorded for this clonotype. The CDR3 DNA reads as TGTGCCAGCGGACAGTCCCTTACAGGAGGTGAGCAGTTCTTC. Its protein product is CASGQSLTGGEQFF. The rearrangement joins TRBV14 to TRBJ2-1; perhaps TRBD1 as D (6 bases). The CDR3 covers 14 residues. Germline-derived CDR1 and CDR2 are SGHDN and FVKESK. Between the trimmed V and J ends, which lost 8 bases and 9 bases, there was a span of 20 bases.

This clonotype was seen more than once but under ten times. The chain has TRBV20-1 and TRBJ2-6, with D uncertain. The germline V gene has CDR1 DFQATT and CDR2 SNEGSKA (reference sequence). The length of the CDR3 is 12 residues. The V end lost 8 bases, the J end lost 1 base, and 6 bases lay between the germline ends. The CDR3 spells CSQGSGANVLTF. CDR3 in DNA: TGCAGTCAAGGATCTGGGGCCAACGTCCTGACTTTC.

This clonotype was seen a few times. The rearrangement links TRBV6-5 to TRBJ2-5; perhaps TRBD2 as D (6 bases). The CDR3 is 14 amino acids. CDR1 and CDR2 from the germline V gene are MNHEY and SVGAGI. V gave up 4 bases and J gave up 5 bases, with 14 bases separating them. The CDR3 DNA is TGTGCCAGCAGTTCAAGGGGACTGACGGAGACCCAGTACTTC. Translated, it gives CASSSRGLTETQYF.

This rearrangement joins TRBV20-1 to TRBJ2-7; D gene unclear. V was shortened by 3 bases and J by 2 bases, with 11 bases between the two germline ends. The CDR3 length is 13 residues. Looked up from germline, CDR1 is DFQATT and CDR2 is SNEGSKA (reference sequence). The CDR3 nucleotides read TGCAGTGCTAGTGGGCAGGCTCCCTACGAGCAGTACTTC. Amino acids: CSASGQAPYEQYF.

V is TRBV14 and J is TRBJ2-3; D is ambiguous. The V gene's germline CDR1 is SGHDN and CDR2 FVKESK. The CDR3 loop spans 15 amino acids. V shed 3 bases and J shed 2 bases, with 12 bases lying between them. The CDR3: CASSHELPNTDTQYF. CDR3 sequence (DNA): TGTGCCAGCAGCCATGAACTCCCCAACACAGATACGCAGTATTTT.

There are many counts of this clonotype. V usage is TRBV6-6 and J usage is TRBJ2-1, with D uncertain. V was trimmed by 8 bases and J by 2 bases, leaving 7 bases between them. The CDR3 totals 12 residues. Germline V lookup: CDR1 MNHNY, CDR2 SVGAGI (reference sequence). CDR3 DNA: TGTGCCAGCCAGATACCCTACAATGAGCAGTTCTTC. Protein: CASQIPYNEQFF.

This CDR3 reads CASSSGLVYNEQFF. CDR3 nucleotide sequence: TGTGCCAGCAGCTCTGGACTAGTCTACAATGAGCAGTTCTTC. The chain couples TRBV7-2 to TRBJ2-1, with TRBD2 matching over 7 bases. Germline values: CDR1 SGHTA, CDR2 FQGNSA. The CDR3 spans 14 residues. V dropped 4 bases and J dropped 3; count of bases not matched to a gene: 3.

As for this clonotype: A much larger clone differs from this one at a single base, so this may be a read error. The chain uses TRBV3-1 and TRBJ2-1, with D uncertain. Germline V gives CDR1 LGHDT, CDR2 YNNKEL (reference sequence). The CDR3 length is 16 residues. The CDR3 nucleotides read TGTGTCAGCACCGTACGAGTTGACATCTCCTACAATGAGCAGTTCTTC. Its protein product is CVSTVRVDISYNEQFF.

V gene TRBV20-1 combines with J gene TRBJ1-1; D ambiguous. V was shortened by 0 bases and J by 3 bases, with 8 bases between the two germline ends. The CDR3 totals 13 residues. The germline V gene has CDR1 DFQATT and CDR2 SNEGSKA (reference sequence). In DNA, the CDR3 is TGCAGTGCTAGAGAGGGCCGATACACTGAAGCTTTCTTT. This gives the protein CSAREGRYTEAFF.

This clonotype showed up many times. The rearrangement links TRBV11-2 to TRBJ2-1; D is unresolved. V lost 5 bases and J 8 bases, leaving 7 bases between the germline ends. CDR3 length: 11 residues. Germline lookup yields CDR1 SGHAT and CDR2 FQNNGV. CDR3 nucleotide sequence: TGTGCCAGCAGCCCCTTGGATGAGCAGTTCTTC. This gives the protein CASSPLDEQFF.

This clonotype was counted only a few times. The chain has TRBV7-8 and TRBJ2-3; no clear D gene. Germline V gene lookup returns CDR1 SGHVS and CDR2 FQNEAQ. This CDR3 contains 15 residues. Trimming shortened V by 5 bases and J by 2 bases, and 14 bases separated the two germline ends. The CDR3 region is CASSPADFPTDTQYF. In DNA form, the CDR3 reads TGTGCCAGCAGCCCGGCCGACTTTCCCACAGATACGCAGTATTTT.

The chain recombines TRBV6-2 or TRBV6-3 with TRBJ2-5, with a tentative D call TRBD2 (6 bases). Trimming took off 5 bases at V and 0 bases at J, with 13 bases between the two ends. The CDR3 extends over 15 amino acids. Per the germline V gene, CDR1 is MNHEY and CDR2 is SVGEGT. The CDR3 spells CASSRIREYQETQYF. The CDR3 nucleotides read TGTGCCAGCAGTCGAATCCGGGAGTACCAAGAGACCCAGTACTTC.

The chain is built from TRBV6-2 or TRBV6-3 and TRBJ1-1; D is possibly TRBD1 (6 bases). The V end lost 2 bases, the J end lost 4 bases, and 11 bases lay between the germline ends. The V gene's germline CDR1 is MNHEY and CDR2 SVGEGT. CDR3 length equals 14 residues. This chain's CDR3 is CASSYSLGGTEAFF. CDR3 sequence (DNA): TGTGCCAGCAGTTACAGTTTAGGGGGCACTGAAGCTTTCTTT.

Notes on this clonotype: Just one base apart from a much larger clone, this may be a read error. In this CDR3 the conserved last residue, phenylalanine or tryptophan, is missing, so a read error is likely. V and J are TRBV5-1 and TRBJ2-3; 10 bases align to TRBD1. The V gene's germline CDR1 is SGHRS and CDR2 YFSETQ. Trimming at V came to 4 bases and at J to 2 bases, leaving 10 bases not matched to a gene. The CDR3 has 17 residues. The CDR3 sequence is CASSPEGQGLVTDTQYY. Here the CDR3 DNA reads TGCGCCAGCAGCCCGGAGGGACAGGGGCTCGTCACAGATACGCAGTATTAT.

A few counts support this clonotype. This chain connects TRBV7-9 to TRBJ1-2; no clear D. The V end lost 1 base, the J end lost 7 bases, and 4 bases lay between the germline ends. CDR1 and CDR2 (germline): SEHNR, FQNEAQ (reference sequence). CDR3 length: 11 residues. Here the CDR3 reads CASSLESGYTF. The CDR3 DNA reads as TGTGCCAGCAGCTTAGAGAGTGGCTACACCTTC.

There are a few counts of this clonotype. This chain links TRBV19 with TRBJ2-1; possibly TRBD2 for D (6 bases). This CDR3 is 15 amino acids long. V lost 7 bases to trimming and J lost 2 bases, with 15 bases between them. CDR1 and CDR2 (germline): LNHDA, SQIVND (reference sequence). CDR3: CASTSWAGTYNEQFF. The CDR3 DNA reads as TGTGCCAGTACCTCATGGGCGGGGACCTACAATGAGCAGTTCTTC.

This clonotype appeared a few times. This chain uses TRBV7-9 with TRBJ2-1, with 10 bases matching TRBD2. V dropped 1 base and J dropped 4; count of bases not matched to a gene: 4. This CDR3 spans 16 amino acids. In germline, CDR1 is SEHNR, CDR2 FQNEAQ (reference sequence). The CDR3 nucleotides are TGTGCCAGCAGCTTAGGACGGACTAGCGGTTACAATGAGCAGTTCTTC. Protein sequence: CASSLGRTSGYNEQFF.

This clonotype showed up many times. The chain carries TRBV21-1 and TRBJ1-3; TRBD1, the D gene given by the table, was not confirmed from the DNA. TRBV21-1 is a documented pseudogene. The CDR3 runs to 17 residues. The CDR3 sequence is CASSKVGQAYSGNTIYF. The CDR3 DNA is TGTGCCAGCAGCAAAGTGGGACAGGCTTACTCTGGAAACACCATATATTTT.

This clonotype was found a few times. The rearrangement uses TRBV27 and TRBJ1-3, with 8 nucleotides matching TRBD1. V lost 0 bases to trimming and J lost 0 bases; unmatched junction nucleotides: 7. This CDR3 contains 18 residues. The germline gives CDR1 MNHEY, CDR2 SMNVEV (reference sequence). This CDR3 is CASSLSAGTGHSGNTIYF. CDR3 nucleotides: TGTGCCAGCAGTTTATCAGCCGGGACAGGACACTCTGGAAACACCATATATTTT.

V and J are TRBV7-6 and TRBJ1-1; D perhaps matches TRBD1 (6 bases). V lost 2 bases, J lost 4 bases, and 14 bases lay in between. Per the germline V gene, CDR1 is SGHVS and CDR2 is FNYEAQ. The CDR3 is 15 amino acids. DNA for the CDR3: TGTGCCAGCAGCTTATCCCCAGGACAGTCCACTGAAGCTTTCTTT. This translates into CASSLSPGQSTEAFF. Full variable domain (missing parts from reference TRBV7-6 and TRBJ1-1): GAGVSQSPRYKVTKRGQDVALRCDPISGHVSLYWYRQALGQGPEFLTYFNYEAQQDKSGLPNDRFSAERPEGSISTLTIQRTEQRDSAMYRCASSLSPGQSTEAFFGQGTRLTVV.

This clonotype was counted many times. The rearrangement uses TRBV6-5 and TRBJ2-7, with D unresolved. The V and J ends lost 2 bases and 7 bases respectively, with 15 bases between them. Germline V gene lookup returns CDR1 MNHEY and CDR2 SVGAGI. The CDR3 totals 14 residues. CDR3: CASSYAYSGLEQYF. Here the CDR3 DNA reads TGTGCCAGCAGTTACGCCTATTCGGGCCTGGAGCAGTACTTC.

This clonotype has at least ten counts. The chain links TRBV12-3 or TRBV12-4 to TRBJ2-1; D gene ambiguous. The CDR3 consists of 16 residues. V dropped 5 bases and J dropped 2 bases, with 16 bases sitting between them. This CDR3 reads CASSPDRTATYNEQFF. CDR3 bases: TGTGCCAGCAGTCCCGACCGGACGGCTACCTACAATGAGCAGTTCTTC.

The sample holds many counts of this clonotype. This chain uses TRBV24-1 with TRBJ2-1; 12 nucleotides agree with TRBD1. With 7 bases clipped from V and 0 bases from J, the junction kept 9 bases outside the gene matches. The germline gives CDR1 KGHDR, CDR2 SFDVKD. CDR3 size: 18 residues. The CDR3 region is CATSQPGQGAISYNEQFF. In DNA, the CDR3 is TGTGCCACCAGCCAACCGGGACAGGGGGCAATCTCCTACAATGAGCAGTTCTTC.

This clonotype was observed a few times. This sequence joins TRBV29-1 and TRBJ2-1; 9 nucleotides align to TRBD2. The CDR3 has 17 amino acids. V was clipped by 5 bases and J by 8 bases; unmatched bases: 19. The germline V gene encodes CDR1 SQVTM and CDR2 ANQGSEA. The CDR3 is CSVLCGLAGGPTDEQFF. The CDR3 DNA reads as TGCAGCGTTTTGTGTGGTTTGGCGGGAGGGCCCACCGATGAGCAGTTCTTC.